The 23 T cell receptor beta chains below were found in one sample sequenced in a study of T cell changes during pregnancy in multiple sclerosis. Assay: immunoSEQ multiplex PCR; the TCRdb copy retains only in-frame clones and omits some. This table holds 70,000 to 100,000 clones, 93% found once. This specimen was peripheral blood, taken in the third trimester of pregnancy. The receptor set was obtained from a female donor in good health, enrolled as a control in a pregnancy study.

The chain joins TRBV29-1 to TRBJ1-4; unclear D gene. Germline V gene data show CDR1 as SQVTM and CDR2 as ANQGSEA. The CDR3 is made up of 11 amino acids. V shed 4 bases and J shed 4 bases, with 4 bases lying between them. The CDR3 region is CSVGDNEKLFF. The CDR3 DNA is TGCAGCGTTGGCGATAATGAAAAACTGTTTTTT.

The CDR3 DNA sequence: TGCGCCAGCAGCTTGGTGGTAGCGGGAGACTACGAGCAGTACTTC. It is translated as CASSLVVAGDYEQYF. V gene TRBV5-1 combines with J gene TRBJ2-7; 9 bases fit TRBD2. The length of the CDR3 is 15 residues. V trimming: 0 bases; J trimming: 3 bases; junction bases outside the gene matches: 4. Germline values: CDR1 SGHRS, CDR2 YFSETQ.

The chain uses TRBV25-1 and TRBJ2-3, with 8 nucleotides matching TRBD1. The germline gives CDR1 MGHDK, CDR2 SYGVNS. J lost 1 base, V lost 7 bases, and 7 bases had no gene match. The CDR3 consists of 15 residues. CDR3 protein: CASTGGMGGTDTQYF. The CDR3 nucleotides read TGTGCCAGCACAGGGGGCATGGGGGGCACAGATACGCAGTATTTT.

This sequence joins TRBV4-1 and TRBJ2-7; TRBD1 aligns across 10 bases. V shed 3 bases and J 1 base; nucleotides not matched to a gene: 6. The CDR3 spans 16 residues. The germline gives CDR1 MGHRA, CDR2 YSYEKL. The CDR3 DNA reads TGCGCCAGCAGCCAGCCGACAGGGGGCAAGTCCTACGAGCAGTACTTC. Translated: CASSQPTGGKSYEQYF.

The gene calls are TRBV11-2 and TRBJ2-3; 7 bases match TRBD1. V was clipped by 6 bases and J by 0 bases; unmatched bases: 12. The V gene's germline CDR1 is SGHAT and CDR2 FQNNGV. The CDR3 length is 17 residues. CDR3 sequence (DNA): TGTGCCAGCAGGGACCGACAGGGATTGCCTAGCACAGATACGCAGTATTTT. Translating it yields CASRDRQGLPSTDTQYF.

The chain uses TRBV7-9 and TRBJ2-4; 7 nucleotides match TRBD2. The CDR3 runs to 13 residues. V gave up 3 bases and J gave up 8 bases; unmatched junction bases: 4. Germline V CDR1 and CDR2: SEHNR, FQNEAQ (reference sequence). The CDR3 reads CASSFSGVDIQYF. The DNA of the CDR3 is TGTGCCAGCAGCTTCAGCGGGGTCGACATTCAGTACTTC. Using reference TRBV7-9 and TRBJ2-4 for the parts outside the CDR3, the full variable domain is DTGVSQNPRHKITKRGQNVTFRCDPISEHNRLYWYRQTLGQGPEFLTYFQNEAQLEKSRLLSDRFSAERPKGSFSTLEIQRTEQGDSAMYLCASSFSGVDIQYFGAGTRLSVL.

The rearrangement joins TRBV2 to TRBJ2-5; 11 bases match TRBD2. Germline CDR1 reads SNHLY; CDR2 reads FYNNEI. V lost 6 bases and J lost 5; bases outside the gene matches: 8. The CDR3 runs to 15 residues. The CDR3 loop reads CASSDDLAGGETQYF. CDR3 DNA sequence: TGTGCCAGCAGCGACGATTTAGCGGGAGGGGAGACCCAGTACTTC.

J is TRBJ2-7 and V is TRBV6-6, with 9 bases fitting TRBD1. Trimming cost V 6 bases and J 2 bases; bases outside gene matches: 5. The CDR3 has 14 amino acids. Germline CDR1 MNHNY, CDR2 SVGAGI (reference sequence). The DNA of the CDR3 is TGTGCCAGCAGACTCGGACAGGGGACCTACGAGCAGTACTTC. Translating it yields CASRLGQGTYEQYF.

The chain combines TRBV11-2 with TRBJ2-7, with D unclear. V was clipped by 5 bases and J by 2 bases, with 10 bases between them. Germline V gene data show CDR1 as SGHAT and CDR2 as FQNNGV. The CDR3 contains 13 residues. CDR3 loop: CASSQEVTYEQYF. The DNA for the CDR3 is TGTGCCAGCAGCCAAGAGGTTACCTACGAGCAGTACTTC.

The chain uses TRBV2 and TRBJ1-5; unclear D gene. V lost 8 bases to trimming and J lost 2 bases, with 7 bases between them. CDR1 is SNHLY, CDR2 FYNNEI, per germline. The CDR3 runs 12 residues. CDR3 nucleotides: TGTGCCAGCCGGTCCGGCAATCAGCCCCAGCATTTT. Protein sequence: CASRSGNQPQHF.

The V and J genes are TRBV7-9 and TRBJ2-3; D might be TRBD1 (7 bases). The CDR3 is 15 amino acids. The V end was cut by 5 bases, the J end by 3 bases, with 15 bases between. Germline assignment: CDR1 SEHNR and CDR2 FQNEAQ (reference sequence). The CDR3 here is CASSEEGTATDTQYF. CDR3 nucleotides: TGTGCCAGCAGCGAGGAGGGGACAGCGACAGATACGCAGTATTTT.

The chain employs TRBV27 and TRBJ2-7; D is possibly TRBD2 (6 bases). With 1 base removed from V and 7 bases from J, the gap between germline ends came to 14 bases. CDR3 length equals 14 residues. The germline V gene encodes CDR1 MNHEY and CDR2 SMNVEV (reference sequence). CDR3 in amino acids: CASSLYTNAGEQYF. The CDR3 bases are TGTGCCAGCAGTTTATATACAAACGCGGGGGAGCAGTACTTC.

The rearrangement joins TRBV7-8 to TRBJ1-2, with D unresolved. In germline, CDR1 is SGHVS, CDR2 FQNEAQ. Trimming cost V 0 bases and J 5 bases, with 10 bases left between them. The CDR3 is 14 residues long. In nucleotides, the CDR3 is TGTGCCAGCAGCTTAGCCCCGGGGTTTTATGGCTACACCTTC. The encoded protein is CASSLAPGFYGYTF.

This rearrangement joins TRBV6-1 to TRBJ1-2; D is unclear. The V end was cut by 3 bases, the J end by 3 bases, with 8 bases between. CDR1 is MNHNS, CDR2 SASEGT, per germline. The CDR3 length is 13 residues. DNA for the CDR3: TGTGCCAGCAGTGAGGAGTGGGACTATGGCTACACCTTC. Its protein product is CASSEEWDYGYTF.

This CDR3 reads CASSPRGLAGDHRPGELFF. The CDR3 DNA reads TGTGCCAGCTCACCAAGGGGACTAGCGGGGGACCACCGTCCCGGGGAGCTGTTTTTT. The V gene is TRBV18, the J gene TRBJ2-2; 14 nucleotides align to TRBD2. V trimming: 2 bases; J trimming: 6 bases; junction bases outside the gene matches: 11. The CDR3 extends over 19 amino acids. Germline V lookup: CDR1 KGHSH, CDR2 LQKENI.

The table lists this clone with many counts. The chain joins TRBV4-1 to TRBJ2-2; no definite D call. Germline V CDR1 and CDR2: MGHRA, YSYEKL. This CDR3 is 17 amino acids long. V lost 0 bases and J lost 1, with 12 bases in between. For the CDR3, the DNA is TGCGCCAGCAGCCAAGATGGTATACAAAAGAACACCGGGGAGCTGTTTTTT. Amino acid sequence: CASSQDGIQKNTGELFF.

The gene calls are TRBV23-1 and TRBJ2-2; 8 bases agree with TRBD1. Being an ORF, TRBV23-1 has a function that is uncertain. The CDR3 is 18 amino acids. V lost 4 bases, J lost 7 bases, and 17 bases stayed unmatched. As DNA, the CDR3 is TGCGCCAGCAGTCCTATAGGACAGGGTCCAGCCTGGGGCGGGGAGCTGTTTTTT. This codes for CASSPIGQGPAWGGELFF.

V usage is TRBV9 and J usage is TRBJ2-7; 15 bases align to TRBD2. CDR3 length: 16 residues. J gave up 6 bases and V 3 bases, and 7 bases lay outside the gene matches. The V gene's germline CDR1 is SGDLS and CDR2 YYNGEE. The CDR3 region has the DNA TGTGCCAGCAGCGCCGTACCGGGACTAGCGGGAGGCGAGCAGTACTTC. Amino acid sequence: CASSAVPGLAGGEQYF.

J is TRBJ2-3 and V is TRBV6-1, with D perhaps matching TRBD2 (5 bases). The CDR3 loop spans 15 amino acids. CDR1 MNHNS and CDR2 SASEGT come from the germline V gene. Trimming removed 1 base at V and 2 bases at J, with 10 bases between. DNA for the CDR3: TGTGCCAGCAGTGAAGGGGAGACGTACACAGATACGCAGTATTTT. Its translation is CASSEGETYTDTQYF.

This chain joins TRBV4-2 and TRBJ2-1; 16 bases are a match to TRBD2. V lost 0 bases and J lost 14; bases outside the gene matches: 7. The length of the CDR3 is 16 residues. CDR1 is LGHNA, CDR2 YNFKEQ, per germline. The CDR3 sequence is CASSQEGTSGRAFEFF. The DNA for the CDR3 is TGTGCCAGCAGCCAAGAAGGGACTAGCGGGAGGGCCTTTGAGTTCTTC.

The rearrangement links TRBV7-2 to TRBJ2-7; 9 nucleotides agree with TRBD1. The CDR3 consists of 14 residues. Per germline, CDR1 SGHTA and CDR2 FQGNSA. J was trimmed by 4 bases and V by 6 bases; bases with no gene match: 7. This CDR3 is CASRPGQGTYEQYF. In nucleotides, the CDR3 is TGTGCCAGCAGACCGGGACAGGGTACTTACGAGCAGTACTTC. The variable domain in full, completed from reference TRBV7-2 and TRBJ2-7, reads GAGVSQSPSNKVTEKGKDVELRCDPISGHTALYWYRQSLGQGLEFLIYFQGNSAPDKSGLPSDRFSAERTGGSVSTLTIQRTQQEDSAVYLCASRPGQGTYEQYFGPGTRLTVT.

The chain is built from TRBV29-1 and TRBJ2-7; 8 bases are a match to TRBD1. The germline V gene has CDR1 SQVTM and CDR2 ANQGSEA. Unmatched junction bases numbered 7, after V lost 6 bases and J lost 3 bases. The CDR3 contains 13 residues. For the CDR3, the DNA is TGCAGCGTCGTGACAGGGGCGGGCTACGAGCAGTACTTC. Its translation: CSVVTGAGYEQYF.

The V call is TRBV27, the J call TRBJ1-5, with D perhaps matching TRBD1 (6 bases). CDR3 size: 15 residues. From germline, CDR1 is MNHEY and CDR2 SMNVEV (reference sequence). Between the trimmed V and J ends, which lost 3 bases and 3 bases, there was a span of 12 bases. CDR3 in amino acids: CASSFSTGPNQPQHF. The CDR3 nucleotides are TGTGCCAGCAGTTTCTCGACAGGTCCCAATCAGCCCCAGCATTTT.